This entry lists 14 T cell receptor beta chains sequenced from one sample in a study of shared clonotypes between healthy human individuals. TCRdb's table, derived via immunoSEQ multiplex PCR, lists solely in-frame clones and lacks some. The sample shows about 100,000 clones, around 68% of them seen only once. Source material: memory CD8+ T cells sorted from blood. Subset here: CD45RO+ cells pooled with CCR7-negative TemRA cells. These receptors came from a man aged 30-40 years in good health.

The V and J genes are TRBV7-9 and TRBJ2-7; tentative D call: TRBD2 (5 bases). Germline V gives CDR1 SEHNR, CDR2 FQNEAQ (reference sequence). V lost 5 bases and J 3 bases, leaving 11 bases between the germline ends. This CDR3 spans 13 amino acids. The CDR3 DNA sequence: TGTGCCAGCAGCCCTAGCAGCCACTACGAGCAGTACTTC. Its protein product is CASSPSSHYEQYF.

V usage is TRBV29-1 and J usage is TRBJ1-4; 8 bases match TRBD1. Trimming removed 5 bases from V and 12 bases from J; junction bases left unmatched: 8. CDR3 length equals 12 residues. Per the germline V gene, CDR1 is SQVTM and CDR2 is ANQGSEA. Here the CDR3 DNA reads TGCAGCGTTACAGGGACAGGCGGAGAACTGTTTTTT. Its translation is CSVTGTGGELFF.

The chain couples TRBV7-8 to TRBJ2-3, with D uncertain. Trimming stripped 5 bases from V and 1 base from J, with 13 bases between. Germline CDR1 is SGHVS and CDR2 is FQNEAQ. The CDR3 runs to 15 residues. CDR3 in amino acids: CASSGLGFRTDTQYF. The DNA of the CDR3 is TGTGCCAGCAGCGGGCTGGGATTTCGCACAGATACGCAGTATTTT.

The CDR3 is CASSTQGAGYTF. The CDR3 DNA follows: TGTGCCAGCAGTACACAGGGTGCTGGCTACACCTTC. The V call is TRBV27, the J call TRBJ1-2, with D maybe TRBD1 (6 bases). Trimming stripped 5 bases from V and 7 bases from J, with 11 bases between. There are 12 residues in the CDR3. Germline V gene data show CDR1 as MNHEY and CDR2 as SMNVEV (reference sequence).

CDR3 loop: CASTGFSGDEQYF. Written as DNA, the CDR3 is TGTGCCAGCACGGGTTTTAGCGGAGACGAGCAGTACTTC. J is TRBJ2-7 and V is TRBV28, with TRBD2 as a possible D gene (6 bases). Germline CDR1 is MDHEN and CDR2 is SYDVKM. V was shortened by 7 bases and J by 5 bases, with 15 bases between the two germline ends. There are 13 residues in the CDR3.

The rearrangement links TRBV5-4 to TRBJ2-1, with D perhaps matching TRBD2 (5 bases). The CDR3 has 16 amino acids. Looked up from germline, CDR1 is SGHNT and CDR2 is YYREEE (reference sequence). Trimming shortened V by 0 bases and J by 0 bases, and 10 bases separated the two germline ends. CDR3: CASSLGGRSSYNEQFF. In nucleotides, the CDR3 is TGTGCCAGCAGCTTGGGAGGGCGGAGCTCCTACAATGAGCAGTTCTTC.

The chain employs TRBV19 and TRBJ2-7; D unclear. CDR1 and CDR2 (germline): LNHDA, SQIVND (reference sequence). V lost 1 base and J 3 bases, leaving 7 bases between the germline ends. The CDR3 is made up of 13 amino acids. CDR3 sequence reads: CASSIGAGYEQYF. CDR3 bases: TGTGCCAGTAGTATAGGAGCCGGCTACGAGCAGTACTTC.

The genes are TRBV7-9 and TRBJ2-1; TRBD1 matches 7 bases. The CDR3 is 14 residues long. Germline V gene data show CDR1 as SEHNR and CDR2 as FQNEAQ (reference sequence). Losses at the gene ends were 3 bases for V and 10 bases for J; bases not matched to a gene: 9. CDR3 DNA: TGTGCCAGCAGCTTGACCAACGACAGGGTCGAGCAGTTCTTC. It translates to CASSLTNDRVEQFF.

The gene calls are TRBV6-1 and TRBJ2-2, with D perhaps matching TRBD1 (5 bases). Between the trimmed V and J ends, which lost 1 base and 3 bases, there was a span of 9 bases. Germline lookup yields CDR1 MNHNS and CDR2 SASEGT. The CDR3 consists of 15 residues. The CDR3 reads CASSEGQGHTGELFF. CDR3 nucleotides: TGTGCCAGCAGTGAAGGGCAGGGCCACACCGGGGAGCTGTTTTTT.

This chain joins TRBV9 and TRBJ2-7, with 7 bases that match TRBD1. From germline, CDR1 is SGDLS and CDR2 YYNGEE. The CDR3 has 20 residues. J lost 2 bases, V lost 3 bases, and 23 bases had no gene match. CDR3 amino acids: CASSAGLGTAVIKIPYEQYF. CDR3 in DNA: TGTGCCAGCAGCGCAGGACTGGGGACAGCAGTAATAAAGATCCCCTACGAGCAGTACTTC.

This chain joins TRBV6-1 and TRBJ2-7, with 10 nucleotides matching TRBD1. Germline loops: CDR1 MNHNS, CDR2 SASEGT. The J segment lost 2 bases and the V segment lost 7 bases, leaving 8 bases of the junction unmatched. CDR3 size: 15 residues. CDR3 in DNA: TGTGCCAGCACGAGAGGGACAGGGGACGCCTACGAGCAGTACTTC. Its translation: CASTRGTGDAYEQYF.

The rearrangement uses TRBV27 and TRBJ1-1; the D is unclear. V shed 4 bases and J shed 1 base, with 4 bases lying between them. The CDR3 sequence is 12 residues long. Germline V gene lookup returns CDR1 MNHEY and CDR2 SMNVEV (reference sequence). CDR3 in amino acids: CASSSWNTEAFF. CDR3 coding DNA: TGTGCCAGCAGTTCTTGGAACACTGAAGCTTTCTTT.

This rearrangement joins TRBV27 to TRBJ1-1; D unclear. Trimming removed 2 bases at V and 3 bases at J, with 16 bases between. Germline CDR1 reads MNHEY; CDR2 reads SMNVEV (reference sequence). The CDR3 runs 16 residues. The CDR3 sequence is CASSLGPTFSDTEAFF. CDR3 DNA: TGTGCCAGCAGTTTAGGACCTACCTTTTCCGACACTGAAGCTTTCTTT.

This clone came up many times. Here the CDR3 DNA reads TGTGCCAGCAACGTCAATGGACTCGCAGATACGCAGTATTTT. Translation: CASNVNGLADTQYF. The rearrangement uses TRBV9 and TRBJ2-3, with D possibly being TRBD2 (5 bases). Trimming took 6 bases from V and 4 from J, leaving 15 bases between them. Germline lookup yields CDR1 SGDLS and CDR2 YYNGEE. The CDR3 sequence is 14 residues long.